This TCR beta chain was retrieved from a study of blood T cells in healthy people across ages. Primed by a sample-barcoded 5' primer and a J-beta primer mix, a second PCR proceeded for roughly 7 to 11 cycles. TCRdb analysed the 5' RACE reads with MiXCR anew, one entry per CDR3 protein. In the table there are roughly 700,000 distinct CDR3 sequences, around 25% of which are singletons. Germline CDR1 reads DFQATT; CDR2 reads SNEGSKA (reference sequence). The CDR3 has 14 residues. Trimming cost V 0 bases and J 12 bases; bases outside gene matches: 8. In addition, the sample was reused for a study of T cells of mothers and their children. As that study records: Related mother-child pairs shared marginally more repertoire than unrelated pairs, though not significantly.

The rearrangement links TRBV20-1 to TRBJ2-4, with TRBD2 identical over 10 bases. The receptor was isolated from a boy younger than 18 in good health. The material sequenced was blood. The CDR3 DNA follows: TGCAGTGCTAGAGAGGGCACTAGCGGGGTTTATCAGTACTTC. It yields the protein CSAREGTSGVYQYF.